These 9 T cell receptor beta chains originate from one sample sequenced in a study of T cells in Graves' hyperthyroidism and ophthalmopathy. Researchers took RNA transcripts and amplified the TCR beta CDR3 regions from them. HTBI primers drove first-round RT-PCR of the TCR CDR3. TCRdb reprocessed the multiplex PCR reads via MiXCR and lists one record per CDR3 protein. The sample holds hundreds of thousands of distinct CDR3 sequences; 14% are singletons and the top ten take about 12%. The sample consisted of blood. The receptors derive from a woman aged 50 to 60 with Graves' ophthalmopathy.

This chain links TRBV9 with TRBJ1-1; 7 bases line up with TRBD1. V gave up 0 bases and J gave up 0 bases; unmatched junction bases: 2. The germline CDR1 and CDR2 sequences are SGDLS and YYNGEE. The CDR3 totals 15 residues. The CDR3, as DNA: TGTGCCAGCAGCGTAGGGGGACAGTTGAACACTGAAGCTTTCTTT. Amino acid sequence: CASSVGGQLNTEAFF. The entire variable domain, with the rest obtained from reference TRBV9 and TRBJ1-1, is as follows: DSGVTQTPKHLITATGQRVTLRCSPRSGDLSVYWYQQSLDQGLQFLIQYYNGEERAKGNILERFSAQQFPDLHSELNLSSLELGDSALYFCASSVGGQLNTEAFFGQGTRLTVV.

Only a few counts were recorded for this clonotype. The chain has TRBV11-3 and TRBJ2-1; tentatively, D is TRBD1 (6 bases). The germline gives CDR1 SGHNT, CDR2 YENEEA. V lost 3 bases and J lost 7, with 16 bases in between. This CDR3 comprises 15 residues. CDR3 protein: CASSFYGAGVNEQFF. The CDR3, as DNA: TGTGCCAGCAGCTTCTACGGCGCAGGGGTGAATGAGCAGTTCTTC.

The chain is built from TRBV6-5 and TRBJ1-3; possible D gene TRBD1, 5 bases. In germline, CDR1 is MNHEY, CDR2 SVGAGI. V was cut by 0 bases and J by 2 bases, with 14 bases left in between. CDR3 length equals 17 residues. The DNA for the CDR3 is TGTGCCAGCAGTTACTCGATACGGACACAGACTGGAAACACCATATATTTT. This sequence encodes CASSYSIRTQTGNTIYF.

Ten or more counts support this clonotype. V is TRBV15 and J is TRBJ2-5; 9 bases align to TRBD1. V dropped 3 bases and J dropped 4; count of bases not matched to a gene: 6. CDR3 length: 15 amino acids. Looked up from germline, CDR1 is LNHNV and CDR2 is YYDKDF (reference sequence). Here the CDR3 reads CATSSRDRVIETQYF. CDR3 DNA sequence: TGTGCCACCAGCAGTAGGGACAGGGTTATAGAGACCCAGTACTTC.

The rearrangement uses TRBV5-6 and TRBJ1-1; D possibly corresponds to TRBD1 (5 bases). The germline gives CDR1 SGHDT, CDR2 YYEEEE. V lost 0 bases, J lost 0 bases, and 15 bases lay in between. The CDR3 is made up of 17 amino acids. The CDR3 spells CASSLGEGPVLNTEAFF. CDR3 nucleotides: TGTGCCAGCAGCTTGGGCGAGGGGCCCGTCCTGAACACTGAAGCTTTCTTT.

This clonotype was picked up a small number of times. This chain joins TRBV6-2 or TRBV6-3 and TRBJ1-4; D gene ambiguous. Germline loops: CDR1 MNHEY, CDR2 SVGEGT. The CDR3 consists of 17 residues. Trimming took 0 bases from V and 1 from J, leaving 12 bases between them. The CDR3 here is CASSYSSTLRTNEKLFF. The CDR3, as DNA: TGTGCCAGCAGTTACTCGAGTACTCTGCGAACTAATGAAAAACTGTTTTTT.

This clonotype came up a few times. This chain connects TRBV18 to TRBJ2-3, with TRBD1 as a possible D gene (8 bases). The germline V gene has CDR1 KGHSH and CDR2 LQKENI. The V end lost 1 base, the J end lost 3 bases, and 14 bases lay between the germline ends. CDR3 size: 16 residues. The CDR3 loop is CASSPLGQGGTDTQYF. CDR3 nucleotide sequence: TGTGCCAGCTCACCACTCGGACAGGGAGGGACAGATACGCAGTATTTT.

The chain combines TRBV20-1 with TRBJ2-2; 14 bases are a match to TRBD2. The CDR3 has 18 residues. The V and J ends lost 2 bases and 0 bases, in that order; junction bases with no gene match: 5. The V gene's germline CDR1 is DFQATT and CDR2 SNEGSKA (reference sequence). In nucleotides, the CDR3 is TGCAGTGCTAGAAAAGGACTAGCGGGAGGATCGAACACCGGGGAGCTGTTTTTT. It encodes CSARKGLAGGSNTGELFF.

At least ten counts were recorded for this clonotype. The chain couples TRBV2 to TRBJ2-5, with D uncertain. Trimming pared 6 bases from V and 5 bases from J, leaving 13 bases between. CDR1 and CDR2 from the germline V gene are SNHLY and FYNNEI. CDR3 length equals 13 residues. The CDR3 DNA is TGTGCCAGCAGCCCTCAAGTTGGGGAGACCCAGTACTTC. Its translation: CASSPQVGETQYF.